The present T cell receptor (beta chain) was sequenced within a study of PD-1 blockade in mismatch repair-deficient tumors. Overall study: Patients had over ten mismatch repair-deficient cancer types and were previously treated and progressing.

The data were produced by immunoSEQ multiplex PCR, yet TCRdb's version contains in-frame clones alone and is incomplete. The table records about 19,000 clones, about 80% of them present only once. The junction had 10 bases not matched to a gene; V was cut back by 4 bases and J by 3 bases. Germline V CDR1 and CDR2: SEHNR, FQNEAQ (reference sequence). This CDR3 comprises 16 residues. TCR sequencing covered three patients who responded to pembrolizumab. This rearrangement joins TRBV7-9 to TRBJ1-1; 8 nucleotides agree with TRBD1. The starting material was PBMCs, obtained 52 weeks after starting pembrolizumab. This receptor was obtained from an adult with mismatch repair-deficient cancer. Here the CDR3 DNA reads TGTGCCAGCAGCTCAGGGGGCGGTCGGGTTGACACTGAAGCTTTCTTT. Translating gives CASSSGGGRVDTEAFF.